These T cell receptor beta chains were read from a single sample in a study of blood T cell repertoires in COVID-19. TCRdb keeps only in-frame clones here, not all; method: immunoSEQ multiplex PCR. Here the sample spans more than 55,000 clones, around four fifths being singletons. Sequenced sample: peripheral blood. The receptors here all came from a woman between 65 and 79 years old with acute or convalescent COVID-19. CDR3s include the opening cysteine and the closing phenylalanine or tryptophan. The order of the fields is J gene, V gene, clone size, D gene, CDR3 DNA, CDR3 protein. D genes are given only for firm matches. Some rows mark clone size as missing; the rest say once, few, many or name a class of expanded clone.

J gene: TRBJ1-1; V gene: TRBV11-2; clone size: once; D gene: NA; CDR3 DNA: TGTGCCAGCAGCTTAGATGCCCCGACACGGAACACTGAAGCTTTCTTT; CDR3 protein: CASSLDAPTRNTEAFF
J gene: TRBJ1-6; V gene: TRBV18; clone size: NA; D gene: NA; CDR3 DNA: TGTGCCAGCTCACCACCCTCGGGAGGGAATAATTCACCCCTCCACTTT; CDR3 protein: CASSPPSGGNNSPLHF
J gene: TRBJ2-3; V gene: TRBV27; clone size: NA; D gene: NA; CDR3 DNA: TGTGCCAGCAGTTTGTACAGGGGCACAGATACGCAGTATTTT; CDR3 protein: CASSLYRGTDTQYF
J gene: TRBJ1-1; V gene: TRBV30; clone size: NA; D gene: NA; CDR3 DNA: TGTGCCTGGGGATCAGGAGGGCTCGAAGCTTTCTTT; CDR3 protein: CAWGSGGLEAFF
J gene: TRBJ1-6; V gene: TRBV9; clone size: once; D gene: NA; CDR3 DNA: TGTGCCAGCACCGGACTCCTTACCAATTCACCCCTCCACTTT; CDR3 protein: CASTGLLTNSPLHF
J gene: TRBJ2-2; V gene: TRBV7-6; clone size: NA; D gene: NA; CDR3 DNA: TGTGCCAGCAGCTTAGAATACGGGGAGCTGTTTTTT; CDR3 protein: CASSLEYGELFF
J gene: TRBJ2-5; V gene: TRBV27; clone size: NA; D gene: TRBD2; CDR3 DNA: TGTGCCAGCAGCCCCTTCGGGACTAGCGGGGGGCTATACTTC; CDR3 protein: CASSPFGTSGGLYF
J gene: TRBJ1-3; V gene: TRBV9; clone size: few; D gene: NA; CDR3 DNA: TGTGCCAGCAGCCCCACGGTTGGAGGGCGGAACACCATATATTTT; CDR3 protein: CASSPTVGGRNTIYF
J gene: TRBJ2-3; V gene: TRBV7-9; clone size: NA; D gene: TRBD2; CDR3 DNA: TGTGCCAGCAGCCCTACTAGCGGGGGGGCTTCAGATACGCAGTATTTT; CDR3 protein: CASSPTSGGASDTQYF
J gene: TRBJ2-7; V gene: TRBV3-1/TRBV3-2; clone size: NA; D gene: NA; CDR3 DNA: TGTGCCAGCAGCCAAGCTCTGTTCGGGGCGGGACTGAGAACCTACGAGCAGTACTTC; CDR3 protein: CASSQALFGAGLRTYEQYF
J gene: TRBJ1-2; V gene: TRBV6-5; clone size: once; D gene: TRBD1; CDR3 DNA: TGTGCCAGCAGGACAGGGGGGAACTATGGCTACACCTTC; CDR3 protein: CASRTGGNYGYTF
J gene: TRBJ1-6; V gene: TRBV18; clone size: NA; D gene: TRBD1; CDR3 DNA: TGTGCCAGCTCACAGCTTCCGGGACAGGGTAATTCACCCCTCCACTTT; CDR3 protein: CASSQLPGQGNSPLHF
J gene: TRBJ1-5; V gene: TRBV30; clone size: NA; D gene: NA; CDR3 DNA: TGTGCCTGGAGTTTTATGGGGGACTCGGGCAATCAGCCCCAGCATTTT; CDR3 protein: CAWSFMGDSGNQPQHF
J gene: TRBJ2-7; V gene: TRBV27; clone size: NA; D gene: TRBD1; CDR3 DNA: TGTGCCAGCAGACTAAGACCCGGGACAGGGGTTCGGCAGTACTTC; CDR3 protein: CASRLRPGTGVRQYF
J gene: TRBJ2-7; V gene: TRBV19; clone size: NA; D gene: TRBD1; CDR3 DNA: TGTGCCAGTAGTATCGGGACAGGCTCCTACGAGCAGTACTTC; CDR3 protein: CASSIGTGSYEQYF
J gene: TRBJ1-5; V gene: TRBV19; clone size: many; D gene: NA; CDR3 DNA: TGTGCCAGTAGGGTTAGGGGGATGAACAATCAGCCCCAGCATTTT; CDR3 protein: CASRVRGMNNQPQHF
J gene: TRBJ2-5; V gene: TRBV4-1; clone size: NA; D gene: NA; CDR3 DNA: TGCGCCAGCAGCCAGGGTAGCTGGGAGACCCAGTACTTC; CDR3 protein: CASSQGSWETQYF
J gene: TRBJ2-1; V gene: TRBV11-3; clone size: NA; D gene: TRBD1; CDR3 DNA: TGTGCCAGCAGCTTAGAAGCGTTCGGACAGGGGGTGCGCAATGAGCAGTTCTTC; CDR3 protein: CASSLEAFGQGVRNEQFF
J gene: TRBJ1-1; V gene: TRBV5-1; clone size: few; D gene: TRBD1; CDR3 DNA: TGCGCCAGCAGACAGGGACAGACGAACACTGAAGCTTTCTTT; CDR3 protein: CASRQGQTNTEAFF
J gene: TRBJ1-1; V gene: TRBV5-1; clone size: NA; D gene: NA; CDR3 DNA: TGCGCCAGCAGCTGGGGGGAATCTTTCTTT; CDR3 protein: CASSWGESFF
J gene: TRBJ2-2; V gene: TRBV7-3; clone size: NA; D gene: NA; CDR3 DNA: TGTGCCAGCAGCCCGGGACTGCATGGTCGGGTGGGATCCGGGGAGCTGTTTTTT; CDR3 protein: CASSPGLHGRVGSGELFF
J gene: TRBJ2-1; V gene: TRBV18; clone size: NA; D gene: TRBD2; CDR3 DNA: TGTGCCAGCTCACCAAGGCTAGCGGGTGACTACAATGAGCAGTTCTTC; CDR3 protein: CASSPRLAGDYNEQFF
J gene: TRBJ2-5; V gene: TRBV18; clone size: NA; D gene: TRBD2; CDR3 DNA: TGTGCCAGCTCACCGAATCAGGCCAAGGGAGGGGAGACCCAGTACTTC; CDR3 protein: CASSPNQAKGGETQYF
J gene: TRBJ2-1; V gene: TRBV12-5; clone size: NA; D gene: TRBD2; CDR3 DNA: TGTGCTAGTGGCGAGTCGCGGGGGAATTACAATGAGCAGTTCTTC; CDR3 protein: CASGESRGNYNEQFF
J gene: TRBJ1-2; V gene: TRBV19; clone size: NA; D gene: NA; CDR3 DNA: TGTGCCAGTAGTACCGGGGGGCGCGACTTCTCGAAGGAGGCTAACTATGGCTACACCTTC; CDR3 protein: CASSTGGRDFSKEANYGYTF
J gene: TRBJ1-5; V gene: TRBV6-5; clone size: once; D gene: NA; CDR3 DNA: TGTGCCAGCGGCGGGGGGTACGGTCAGCCCCAGCATTTT; CDR3 protein: CASGGGYGQPQHF
J gene: TRBJ1-2; V gene: TRBV9; clone size: NA; D gene: TRBD1; CDR3 DNA: TGTGCCAGCAGCGTAGGCGGGACAGGGGTCTATGGCTACACCTTC; CDR3 protein: CASSVGGTGVYGYTF
J gene: TRBJ2-3; V gene: TRBV3-1/TRBV3-2; clone size: NA; D gene: NA; CDR3 DNA: TGTGCCAGCGGAGGGACGGTCGACCGCACAGATACGCAGTATTTT; CDR3 protein: CASGGTVDRTDTQYF
J gene: TRBJ2-6; V gene: TRBV5-1; clone size: few; D gene: NA; CDR3 DNA: TGCGCCAGCAGCTCTGAAACAGGGACCTCTGGGGCCAACGTCCTGACTTTC; CDR3 protein: CASSSETGTSGANVLTF
J gene: TRBJ1-6; V gene: TRBV30; clone size: NA; D gene: NA; CDR3 DNA: TGTGCCTGGAGTTCCGTCTCACCCCTCCACTTT; CDR3 protein: CAWSSVSPLHF
J gene: TRBJ2-7; V gene: TRBV11-1; clone size: NA; D gene: TRBD1; CDR3 DNA: TGTGCCAGCAGTCAAACGACAGGGGGCTTGGGCGAGCAGTACTTC; CDR3 protein: CASSQTTGGLGEQYF
J gene: TRBJ2-5; V gene: TRBV18; clone size: few; D gene: TRBD1; CDR3 DNA: TGTGCCAGCTCACCGGGACAGAAAGAGACCCAGTACTTC; CDR3 protein: CASSPGQKETQYF
J gene: TRBJ1-2; V gene: TRBV19; clone size: NA; D gene: TRBD1; CDR3 DNA: TGTGCCAGTAGCCGGAAGGGACAGGGGTATGGCTACACCTTC; CDR3 protein: CASSRKGQGYGYTF
J gene: TRBJ2-5; V gene: TRBV29-1; clone size: few; D gene: NA; CDR3 DNA: TGCAGCACCCACCCGGGGAGCGAGACCCAGTACTTC; CDR3 protein: CSTHPGSETQYF
J gene: TRBJ1-1; V gene: TRBV3-1/TRBV3-2; clone size: few; D gene: NA; CDR3 DNA: TGTGCCAGCAGCCGTCCGACAGGGAACACTGAAGCTTTCTTT; CDR3 protein: CASSRPTGNTEAFF
J gene: TRBJ2-5; V gene: TRBV27; clone size: NA; D gene: NA; CDR3 DNA: TGTGCCAGCAGCCGAGATATCGGGGAGACCCAGTACTTC; CDR3 protein: CASSRDIGETQYF
J gene: TRBJ1-5; V gene: TRBV19; clone size: NA; D gene: NA; CDR3 DNA: TGTGCCAGTAGTAGTGGGGCATTGAAGGGCAATCAGCCCCAGCATTTT; CDR3 protein: CASSSGALKGNQPQHF
J gene: TRBJ1-1; V gene: TRBV18; clone size: NA; D gene: TRBD1; CDR3 DNA: TGTGCCAGCTCACCCCGACAGGGAAACACTGAAGCTTTCTTT; CDR3 protein: CASSPRQGNTEAFF
J gene: TRBJ1-6; V gene: TRBV15; clone size: NA; D gene: TRBD1; CDR3 DNA: TGTGCCACCAGCAGAAAACAGGGGATCGCCTATAATTCACCCCTCCACTTT; CDR3 protein: CATSRKQGIAYNSPLHF
J gene: TRBJ1-2; V gene: TRBV18; clone size: NA; D gene: NA; CDR3 DNA: TGTGCCAGCTCACCGGACTCGGGGGGCCGCGGGGGCTACACCTTC; CDR3 protein: CASSPDSGGRGGYTF
J gene: TRBJ1-4; V gene: TRBV4-2; clone size: NA; D gene: NA; CDR3 DNA: TGTGCCAGCAGCCAGACGACAGACCATAATGAAAAACTGTTTTTT; CDR3 protein: CASSQTTDHNEKLFF
J gene: TRBJ1-1; V gene: TRBV7-9; clone size: NA; D gene: NA; CDR3 DNA: TGTGCCAGCAGCTTTTTGGCAAACACTGAAGCTTTCTTT; CDR3 protein: CASSFLANTEAFF
J gene: TRBJ2-7; V gene: TRBV14; clone size: NA; D gene: NA; CDR3 DNA: TGTGCCAGCAGCCACTTGGGACAATCGGACGAGCAGTACTTC; CDR3 protein: CASSHLGQSDEQYF
J gene: TRBJ1-1; V gene: TRBV6-5; clone size: NA; D gene: NA; CDR3 DNA: TGTGCCAGCAGTTGGGGCCCGGCTGCTGAAGCTTTCTTT; CDR3 protein: CASSWGPAAEAFF
J gene: TRBJ1-5; V gene: TRBV5-1; clone size: NA; D gene: TRBD1; CDR3 DNA: TGCGCCAGCAGCTTGGATGGACAGGGCAATCAGCCCCAGCATTTT; CDR3 protein: CASSLDGQGNQPQHF
J gene: TRBJ2-3; V gene: TRBV9; clone size: NA; D gene: TRBD2; CDR3 DNA: TGTGCCAGCAGCGTAGGTTCTAGCGGGGGCCCTCAGTATTTT; CDR3 protein: CASSVGSSGGPQYF
J gene: TRBJ1-2; V gene: TRBV29-1; clone size: NA; D gene: NA; CDR3 DNA: TGCAGCGTTGAAATCGGGTCTGGGTATGGCTACACCTTC; CDR3 protein: CSVEIGSGYGYTF
J gene: TRBJ1-4; V gene: TRBV15; clone size: NA; D gene: NA; CDR3 DNA: TGTGCCACCAGCAAATTCTTAAGCCCTAATGAAAAACTGTTTTTT; CDR3 protein: CATSKFLSPNEKLFF
J gene: TRBJ1-6; V gene: TRBV30; clone size: NA; D gene: NA; CDR3 DNA: TGTGCCTGGAGTGTTACCGCGAATTCACCCCTCCACTTT; CDR3 protein: CAWSVTANSPLHF
J gene: TRBJ2-6; V gene: TRBV10-3; clone size: NA; D gene: NA; CDR3 DNA: TGTGCCTCCCAAAAAAATAGACAAGACTCTGGGGCCAACGTCCTGACTTTC; CDR3 protein: CASQKNRQDSGANVLTF
J gene: TRBJ1-1; V gene: TRBV18; clone size: NA; D gene: TRBD1; CDR3 DNA: TGTGCCAGCTCACGCGTACAGGGGGCTGAAGCTTTCTTT; CDR3 protein: CASSRVQGAEAFF
J gene: TRBJ2-1; V gene: TRBV18; clone size: NA; D gene: TRBD1; CDR3 DNA: TGTGCCAGCTCACCAAAGGGACAGGGGACTTACAATGAGCAGTTCTTC; CDR3 protein: CASSPKGQGTYNEQFF
J gene: TRBJ1-3; V gene: TRBV5-1; clone size: once; D gene: TRBD1; CDR3 DNA: TGCGCCAGCAGCTTGGCTCCCGGGACAGGGGGCTTGGGAAACACCATATATTTT; CDR3 protein: CASSLAPGTGGLGNTIYF
J gene: TRBJ2-2; V gene: TRBV19; clone size: once; D gene: TRBD1; CDR3 DNA: TGTGCCAGTAGTATTCGGGACAGGGGGCAATCCGGGGAGCTGTTTTTT; CDR3 protein: CASSIRDRGQSGELFF